This note documents a single T cell receptor beta chain sequence. Its antigen is unidentified. The data belong to a study of T cell responses to AZD1222 COVID-19 vaccine. Study-wide results and caveats: Clonal diversity may have been underestimated in mostly white British donors. Spike-specific TCR breadth and depth were elevated following two AZD1222 doses. CD4 TCRs covered the whole spike, strongest at regions 160-218 and 743-854. Nearly half of spike-specific TCRs reportedly go after variant regions that carry no mutations.

Assay used: immunoSEQ multiplex PCR; TCRdb lists only in-frame clones, some missing. The sample includes more than 150,000 clones, 80% to 95% of them seen just once. Germline lookup yields CDR1 LNHNV and CDR2 YYDKDF (reference sequence). This CDR3 comprises 16 residues. The V and J ends lost 0 bases and 1 base, in that order; junction bases with no gene match: 2. The clonotype comes from an adult who received the AZD1222 COVID-19 vaccine. The genes are TRBV15 and TRBJ2-3; TRBD2 matches at 9 bases. Specimen: peripheral blood, collected 28 days after the second AZD1222 dose. The CDR3 loop is CATSREKREGTDTQYF. The CDR3 nucleotides are TGTGCCACCAGCAGAGAGAAGCGGGAGGGCACAGATACGCAGTATTTT.